The clone carrying this T cell receptor (beta chain) has only a few counts. Its specificity is not known. This sample was taken from a study of a mutant IDH1 vaccine in newly diagnosed glioma. The wider study: Vaccination followed radiotherapy alone by 4-6 weeks, or accompanied temozolomide cycles. Most patients had radiochemotherapy with temozolomide before enrollment; others had one alone. Study-wide points: Seemingly, top peripheral T cell clonotype changes bore no relation to pseudoprogression.

Sequencing was performed with immunoSEQ multiplex PCR; in TCRdb, only in-frame clones are kept and a portion is missing. This table has tens of thousands of clones, approximately 86% appearing once. The sample's time point: week 47, end of study. Every vaccination contained 300 ug of the mutant IDH1 20-mer peptide and was paired with topical imiquimod. Here the sequenced sample was PBMCs, taken from a glioma patient whose treatment included an IDH1 peptide vaccine. The receptor comes from a man between 18 and 35 years old with glioma. Some clones in this sample may be carry-over from other donors' samples.

The CDR3 spells CASSYFLTERNTEAFF. The DNA of the CDR3 is TGTGCCAGCAGTTACTTCCTAACAGAGAGGAACACTGAAGCTTTCTTT. V usage is TRBV6-5 and J usage is TRBJ1-1; D gene unclear. The length of the CDR3 is 16 residues. Trimming left V 1 base short and J 1 base short, with 13 bases between. Germline V gene data show CDR1 as MNHEY and CDR2 as SVGAGI.